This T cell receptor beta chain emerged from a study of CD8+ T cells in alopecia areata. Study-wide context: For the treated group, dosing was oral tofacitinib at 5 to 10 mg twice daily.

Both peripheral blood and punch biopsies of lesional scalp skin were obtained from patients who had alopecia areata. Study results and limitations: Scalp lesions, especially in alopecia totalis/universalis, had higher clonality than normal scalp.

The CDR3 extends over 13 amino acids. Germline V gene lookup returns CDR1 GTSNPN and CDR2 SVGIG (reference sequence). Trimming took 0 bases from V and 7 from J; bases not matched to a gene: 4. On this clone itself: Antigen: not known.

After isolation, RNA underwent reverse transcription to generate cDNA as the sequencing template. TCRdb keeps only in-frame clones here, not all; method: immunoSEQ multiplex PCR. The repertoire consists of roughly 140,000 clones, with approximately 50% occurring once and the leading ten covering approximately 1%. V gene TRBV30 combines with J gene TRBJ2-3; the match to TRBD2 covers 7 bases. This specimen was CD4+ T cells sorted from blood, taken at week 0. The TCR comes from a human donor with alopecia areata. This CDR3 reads CAWSVSSGNTQYF. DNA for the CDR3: TGTGCCTGGAGTGTATCTAGCGGCAATACGCAGTATTTT.